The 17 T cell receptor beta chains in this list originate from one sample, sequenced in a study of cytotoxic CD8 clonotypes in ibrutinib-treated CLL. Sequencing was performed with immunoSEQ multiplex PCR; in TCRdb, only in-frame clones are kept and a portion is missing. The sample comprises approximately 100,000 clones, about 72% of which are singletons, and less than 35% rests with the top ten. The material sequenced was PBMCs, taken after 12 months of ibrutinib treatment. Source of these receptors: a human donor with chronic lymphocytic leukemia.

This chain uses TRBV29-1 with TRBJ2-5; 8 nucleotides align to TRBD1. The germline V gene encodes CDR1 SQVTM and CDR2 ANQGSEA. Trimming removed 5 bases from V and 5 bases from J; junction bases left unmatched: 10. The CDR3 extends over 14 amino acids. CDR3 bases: TGCAGCGTTCCTCAGGACAGGGTGAAGGAGACCCAGTACTTC. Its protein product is CSVPQDRVKETQYF.

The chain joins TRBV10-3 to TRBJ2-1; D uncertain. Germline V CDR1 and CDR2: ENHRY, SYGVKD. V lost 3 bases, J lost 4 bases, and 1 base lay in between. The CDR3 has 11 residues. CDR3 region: CAISDYNEQFF. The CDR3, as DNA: TGTGCCATCAGTGATTACAATGAGCAGTTCTTC.

CDR3 amino acids: CASSSTQLYEQYF. The CDR3 DNA reads TGTGCCAGCAGTTCGACTCAACTCTACGAGCAGTACTTC. The chain couples TRBV28 to TRBJ2-7; D remains ambiguous. The germline V gene has CDR1 MDHEN and CDR2 SYDVKM. Trimming stripped 4 bases from V and 3 bases from J, with 10 bases between. This CDR3 is built from 13 residues.

CDR3 loop: CASSTYNEQFF. CDR3 sequence (DNA): TGTGCCAGCAGTACCTACAATGAGCAGTTCTTC. The J gene is TRBJ2-1, the V gene TRBV6-9, with unresolved D. V gave up 5 bases and J gave up 2 bases, with 1 base separating them. From germline, CDR1 is MNHGY and CDR2 SVAAGI. CDR3 size: 11 residues.

The CDR3 coding sequence is TGCGCCAGCAGTACGGGCGCATATAATGAAAAACTGTTTTTT. Protein product: CASSTGAYNEKLFF. The chain couples TRBV5-1 to TRBJ1-4; D not certain. The CDR3 extends over 14 amino acids. Germline CDR1 and CDR2: SGHRS and YFSETQ. V lost 5 bases to trimming and J lost 4 bases, with 12 bases between them.

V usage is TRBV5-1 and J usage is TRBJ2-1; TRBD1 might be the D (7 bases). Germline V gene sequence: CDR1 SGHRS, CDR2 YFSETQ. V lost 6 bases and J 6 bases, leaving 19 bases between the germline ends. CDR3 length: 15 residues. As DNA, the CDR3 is TGCGCCAGCACCCCGGAGGGGGCCGTAACCAATGAGCAGTTCTTC. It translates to CASTPEGAVTNEQFF.

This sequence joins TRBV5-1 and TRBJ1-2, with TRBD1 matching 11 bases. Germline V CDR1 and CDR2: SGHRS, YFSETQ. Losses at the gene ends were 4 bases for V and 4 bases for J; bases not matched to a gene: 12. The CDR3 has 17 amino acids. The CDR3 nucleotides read TGCGCCAGCAGCCTGTCAGCACCGGGACAGGGGGGCTATGGCTACACCTTC. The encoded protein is CASSLSAPGQGGYGYTF.

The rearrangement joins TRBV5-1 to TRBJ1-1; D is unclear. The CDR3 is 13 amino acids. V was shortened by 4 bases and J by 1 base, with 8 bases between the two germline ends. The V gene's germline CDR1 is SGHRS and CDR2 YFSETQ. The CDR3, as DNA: TGCGCCAGCAGCCCCATCGGGAACACTGAAGCTTTCTTT. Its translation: CASSPIGNTEAFF.

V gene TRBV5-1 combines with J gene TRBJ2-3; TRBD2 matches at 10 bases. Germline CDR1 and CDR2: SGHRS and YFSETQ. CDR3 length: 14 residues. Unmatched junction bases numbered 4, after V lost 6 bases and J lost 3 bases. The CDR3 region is CASTLAGVTDTQYF. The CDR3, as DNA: TGCGCCAGCACCCTAGCGGGGGTAACAGATACGCAGTATTTT.

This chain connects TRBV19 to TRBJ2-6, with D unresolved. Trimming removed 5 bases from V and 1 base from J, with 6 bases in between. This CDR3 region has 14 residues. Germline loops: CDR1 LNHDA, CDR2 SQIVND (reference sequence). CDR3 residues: CASSFKSGANVLTF. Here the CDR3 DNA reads TGTGCCAGTAGTTTTAAATCTGGGGCCAACGTCCTGACTTTC.

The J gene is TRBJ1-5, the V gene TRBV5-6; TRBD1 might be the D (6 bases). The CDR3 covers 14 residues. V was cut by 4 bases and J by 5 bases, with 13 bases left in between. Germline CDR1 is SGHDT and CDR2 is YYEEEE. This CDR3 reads CASSPRGGHQPQHF. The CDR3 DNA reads TGTGCCAGCAGCCCCCGGGGGGGCCATCAGCCCCAGCATTTT.

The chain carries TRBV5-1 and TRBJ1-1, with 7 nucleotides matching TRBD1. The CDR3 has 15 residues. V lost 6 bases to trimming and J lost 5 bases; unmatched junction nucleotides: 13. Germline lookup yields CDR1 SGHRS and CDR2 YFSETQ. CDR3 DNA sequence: TGCGCCAGCAAAGCCACCCCAGGGGGGGAGACTGAAGCTTTCTTT. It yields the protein CASKATPGGETEAFF.

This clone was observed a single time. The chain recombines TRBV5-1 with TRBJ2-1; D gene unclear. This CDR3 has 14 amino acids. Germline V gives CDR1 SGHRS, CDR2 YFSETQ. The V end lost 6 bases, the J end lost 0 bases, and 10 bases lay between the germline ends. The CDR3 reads CASMSRSSYNEQFF. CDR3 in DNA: TGCGCCAGCATGTCGCGCAGCTCCTACAATGAGCAGTTCTTC.

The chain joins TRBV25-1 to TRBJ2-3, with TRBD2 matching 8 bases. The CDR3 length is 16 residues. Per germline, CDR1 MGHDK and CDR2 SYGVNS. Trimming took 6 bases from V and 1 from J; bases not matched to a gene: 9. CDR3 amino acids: CASSPAGAYGTDTQYF. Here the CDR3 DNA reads TGTGCCAGCAGCCCAGCGGGGGCCTATGGCACAGATACGCAGTATTTT.

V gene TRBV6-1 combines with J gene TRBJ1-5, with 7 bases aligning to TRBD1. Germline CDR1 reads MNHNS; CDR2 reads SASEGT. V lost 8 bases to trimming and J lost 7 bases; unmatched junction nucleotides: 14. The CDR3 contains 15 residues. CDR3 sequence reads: CASLLTGTAYQPQHF. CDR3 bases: TGTGCCAGCCTTTTAACCGGGACAGCGTACCAGCCCCAGCATTTT.

Here the CDR3 reads CASSLENRAGELFF. The CDR3 DNA is TGTGCCAGCAGCTTGGAAAACAGGGCGGGGGAGCTGTTTTTT. The chain joins TRBV5-5 to TRBJ2-2, with D possibly being TRBD1 (6 bases). CDR3 length: 14 amino acids. Germline V gene data show CDR1 as SGHKS and CDR2 as YYEKEE (reference sequence). Trimming took 0 bases from V and 8 from J, leaving 11 bases between them.

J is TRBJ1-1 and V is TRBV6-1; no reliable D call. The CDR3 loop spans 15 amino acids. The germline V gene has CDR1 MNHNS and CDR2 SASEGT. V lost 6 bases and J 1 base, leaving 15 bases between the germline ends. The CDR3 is CASSQSWVPNTEAFF. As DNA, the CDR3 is TGTGCCAGCAGCCAATCTTGGGTCCCGAACACTGAAGCTTTCTTT.